This T cell receptor (beta chain) was sequenced for a study of T-cell reconstitution after alpha-beta-depleted transplantation in children. CDR3 length: 16 residues. CDR1 MDHEN and CDR2 SYDVKM come from the germline V gene. V was pared by 2 bases and J by 6 bases, with 9 bases of the junction left unmatched. The study, taken as a whole, reports: Diversity and T-cell counts at one year after transplant derived mostly from new T cells. Reported findings indicate that, about two months after transplant, alpha-beta T cells came from several hundred expanded clones, which were derived from non-depleted graft cells.

Unique molecular identifiers were built into the TCRbeta library. TCRdb redid the calling of the PCR reads with MiXCR, one entry per CDR3 protein. Of approximately 800,000 distinct CDR3 sequences listed, about 15% are singletons. This clonotype has a count of ten or more. Antigen: not known. The V gene is TRBV28, the J gene TRBJ2-1, with 8 bases fitting TRBD2. The receptor's source is a male patient younger than 18 who had a stem cell transplant for acute lymphoblastic leukemia, so the T cells may come from the graft donor. This sample comprised PBMCs, mostly from graft donor cells, obtained 360 days after TCRalphabeta/CD19-depleted stem cell transplant. In nucleotides, the CDR3 is TGTGCCAGCAGTTTACCCCCTCTCAGCGGGAGCAATGAGCAGTTCTTC. Translating it yields CASSLPPLSGSNEQFF.